The 3 T cell receptor beta chains in this list originate from one sample, sequenced in a study of lung T cells in sarcoidosis with Löfgren's syndrome. TCRdb called the reads again in MiXCR, with one record for every CDR3 protein. The sample has 9,400 or so distinct CDR3 sequences, about 20% seen once. Sequences were obtained from CD4+ T cells from bronchoalveolar lavage. These receptors came from a human donor with sarcoidosis (Löfgren's syndrome or another form), or a control subject (not recorded which).

This clonotype was detected ten times or more. The chain carries TRBV28 and TRBJ2-7; 7 positions match TRBD1. Germline V CDR1 and CDR2: MDHEN, SYDVKM. The CDR3 is 16 residues long. Trimming removed 7 bases from V and 0 bases from J; junction bases left unmatched: 12. DNA for the CDR3: TGTGCCAGCACCTCACACAGGGGTGATCACTCCTACGAGCAGTACTTC. Protein sequence: CASTSHRGDHSYEQYF. The full variable domain, completed using reference TRBV28 and TRBJ2-7, is DVKVTQSSRYLVKRTGEKVFLECVQDMDHENMFWYRQDPGLGLRLIYFSYDVKMKEKGDIPEGYSVSREKKERFSLILESASTNQTSMYLCASTSHRGDHSYEQYFGPGTRLTVT.

This clonotype was recorded many times. The chain has TRBV24-1 and TRBJ1-5; 8 bases are a match to TRBD1. Germline assignment: CDR1 KGHDR and CDR2 SFDVKD. This CDR3 is 16 amino acids long. The ends lost 4 bases at V and 4 bases at J; junction bases unmatched: 8. The CDR3 protein is CATSDPRDRSNQPQHF. CDR3 sequence (DNA): TGTGCCACCAGTGACCCGCGGGACAGGTCGAATCAGCCCCAGCATTTT.

This clonotype was seen repeatedly, ten times or more. The chain couples TRBV7-3 to TRBJ2-2; TRBD1 might be the D (7 bases). Germline V lookup: CDR1 SGHTA, CDR2 FQGTGA. The CDR3 has 17 amino acids. Trimming removed 1 base at V and 5 bases at J, with 17 bases between. This CDR3 reads CASSLNAGGHMTGELFF. Written as DNA, the CDR3 is TGTGCCAGCAGCTTAAACGCAGGGGGGCATATGACCGGGGAGCTGTTTTTT.